This T cell receptor (beta chain) was captured by sequencing in a study of cytomegalovirus exposure and HLA in healthy donors. Overall study: As an earlier analysis found, 150 million to 200 million T cells yielded 95 million to 130 million unique TCR beta sequences.

In the PCR, 60 Vbeta and 13 Jbeta primers were used. TCRdb keeps only in-frame clones here, not all; method: immunoSEQ multiplex PCR. The sample holds 95,000 to 150,000 clones; 83% are singletons and the top ten take around 3.5%. General study findings and limits: Some V segments (TRBV6-2 and TRBV6-3 among them) were excluded as indistinguishable. Sequence variants that were highly shared formed a cluster that was likely a sequencing artifact. Apparent HLA restriction characterized most CMV-associated TCR beta chains in a later analysis.

Trimming took 5 bases from V and 3 from J, leaving 10 bases between them. The CDR3 is 14 amino acids. Germline V CDR1 and CDR2: SGHTA, FQGNSA. With respect to this clone: Its target is unknown.

The V call is TRBV7-2, the J call TRBJ1-4; D is ambiguous. The source is a woman aged 35 to 49 in good health and CMV-seropositive. Sample: PBMCs. CDR3 sequence (DNA): TGTGCCAGCAGCCGCGCGGCCCCTAATGAAAAACTGTTTTTT. This encodes CASSRAAPNEKLFF.